The sequence of this T cell receptor (beta chain) was determined in a study of post-analysis software for immune sequencing data (dated by TCRdb to about 2015). Study-level background: Recorded disease courses included relapsing-remitting, secondary progressive and progressive-relapsing multiple sclerosis, with some patients lacking subtype annotation. The patient repertoires were compared against 11 previously published healthy control repertoires obtained from donors aged about 6 to 25 years. A subset of samples was prepared in parallel using single-end sample barcoding, then pooled and co-amplified after Illumina adapter ligation.

Only a few counts were recorded for this clonotype. No antigen is known for it. The record has no base qualities; no much larger clone is one base away. The CDR3, cysteine through phenylalanine, is 13 amino acids long. Only the CDR3 region is kept as DNA, spanning 39 bases read in frame from base 1. The germline V gene provides CDR1 SGHTA and CDR2 FQGNSA. V gives up 3 bases and J gives up 5 bases, and the segment between their germline ends measures 10 bases. Preparation of the library involved PCR. Instrument used: Illumina HiSeq 2500. Unique molecular identifiers were incorporated into TCR beta cDNA libraries to reduce PCR and sequencing biases. About 500,000 cDNA molecules were obtained for every 1 to 10 million input T cells, so each molecule roughly corresponded to one T cell. The patient libraries were prepared and sequenced using the same protocol as the earlier healthy control dataset. Within a given batch, samples were prepared together, multiplexed and sequenced on the same HiSeq lane. Per the source publication's procedure: Raw barcoded reads were processed with MIGEC, and single-read molecular identifier groups were discarded before consensus assembly and CDR3 extraction. Clonotype tables were post-analysed with VDJtools, normalizing diversity by down-sampling all datasets to the smallest sample size. Repertoire overlap clustering matched CDR3 amino acid but not nucleotide sequences to correct batch-related cross-sample contamination. Starting from the raw public reads, TCRdb applied fastp trimming at Q25, assembled clones with MiXCR and retained in-frame beta chains. Entries that share a CDR3 protein sequence are merged under the most common genes and DNA. The authors' filters were not applied to this entry. The sample includes hundreds of thousands of distinct CDR3 sequences, with approximately 30% observed a single time. Around 0.6% of the sample is held by the ten biggest clonotypes.

What the authors observed across the whole study: Four or five TRBV segments, including TRBV5-6, TRBV5-1 and TRBV20-1, were significantly more frequent in patients than controls. The multiple sclerosis patient group was slightly younger than the control group. Compared with controls, multiple sclerosis patients had significantly lower normalized Chao1 diversity, a finding suggesting substantial peripheral T-cell clonal expansion. When samples were clustered directly using the F measure, samples prepared in the same batch co-clustered strongly, which prompted a batch-effect correction.

To demonstrate the VDJtools post-analysis software, the study profiled TCR beta repertoires from the peripheral blood of 10 to 15 young patients with multiple sclerosis. The multiple sclerosis patients were children and adolescents between roughly 6 and 15 years of age. Here the chain combines TRBV7-2 and TRBJ2-5, with the D gene uncertain. The sequenced sample consisted of blood. The receptor was derived from a girl aged 10 to 17 with multiple sclerosis. The CDR3 is CASSLTPRETQYF. The sequenced DNA is TGTGCCAGCAGCTTGACCCCGCGGGAGACCCAGTACTTC.